Here is one T cell receptor (beta chain) with its context. This clone has a single count. It lacks a known antigen. No base quality values were provided; no much bigger clone lies one nucleotide off. The data stem from a study of cytomegalovirus exposure and HLA in healthy donors (dated by TCRdb to about 2017). Some background on the complete study: A later analysis indicated that the 120 or so validation repertoires were generated on the platform also employed for the 720 or so repertoires of the first cohort. The study was designed to test whether signatures of past pathogen exposure could be identified by cataloging public T cell receptors. Besides the first cohort of some 670 subjects, a separate validation cohort made up of over 95 different subjects was used. To predict cytomegalovirus infection status, the study brought together high-throughput TCR immunosequencing, statistical association of individual TCRs with disease status, and machine learning.

Donors formed part of the validation cohort, which comprised approximately 130 subjects and was distinct from the first cohort of several hundred subjects. Overall study outcomes, separate from this receptor: The authors suggested that the approach could potentially be extended to other disease states and immunological phenotypes. In vitro tests confirmed that a few of the cytomegalovirus-associated TCR beta chains recognize cytomegalovirus antigens. In the study, 150 to 200 TCR beta chains were listed as associated with cytomegalovirus. While some public TCRs were present in many individuals, most TCR sequences turned up only very rarely across donors. Cytomegalovirus status was reported to be diagnosed by the classifier with high specificity and sensitivity in both the original and validation cohorts. A later analysis found that TCRs clustered in the first cohort also tended to co-occur in the roughly 120 validation repertoires, with 90% to 95% of cluster scores above 0. A later analysis had no HLA typing for the validation cohort, so co-occurrence there was scored across all 130 or so repertoires.

The library was generated by the immunoSEQ multiplex PCR assay. Per the source publication's procedure: A statistical classification framework was built to diagnose cytomegalovirus status from the catalog of TCR beta chain sequences. Not all clones reach the TCRdb copy of this immuneACCESS table, which keeps in-frame sequences only. Checked studies attribute under half of the gap to unresolved V genes and leave the rest unexplained. The V and J calls and the clone size are those of that table, but D and trimming were determined from the DNA. A total of 300,000 to 450,000 clones appear in this sample, about nine tenths of them only once. Roughly 0.83% of the sample goes to the ten largest clones. Sequences were obtained from PBMCs. The TCR was taken from a woman under 30 in good health and CMV-seronegative.

The sequenced DNA: TGTGCCAGCATCCCTCGCGCGGACAGCTACACCGGGGAGCTGTTTTTT. It translates as CASIPRADSYTGELFF. The chain employs TRBV28 and TRBJ2-2; the D segment could be TRBD1, given 6 matching bases. The V end loses 7 bases and the J end loses 3 bases, and a stretch of 18 bases separates them. From its cysteine to its phenylalanine, the CDR3 spans 16 amino acids. CDR3 DNA only is kept here, 48 bases in frame from base 1. The germline V gene specifies MDHEN as CDR1 and SYDVKM as CDR2. The full variable domain, with segments outside the CDR3 supplied by the reference TRBV28 and TRBJ2-2 proteins, appears as DVKVTQSSRYLVKRTGEKVFLECVQDMDHENMFWYRQDPGLGLRLIYFSYDVKMKEKGDIPEGYSVSREKKERFSLILESASTNQTSMYLCASIPRADSYTGELFFGEGSRLTVL.